Each of the 10 T cell receptor beta chains below was sequenced from the same sample in a study of blood T cell repertoires in COVID-19. Profiled with immunoSEQ multiplex PCR; TCRdb holds only in-frame clones, not every one. The sample contains fewer than 90,000 clones, roughly nine tenths of which appear only once. Sequences were obtained from peripheral blood. Source of these receptors: an elderly man in a cohort sampled during active COVID-19.

This clone was seen once. This chain links TRBV29-1 with TRBJ1-1; D gene unclear. The CDR3 runs to 11 residues. Germline CDR1 reads SQVTM; CDR2 reads ANQGSEA. V lost 3 bases, J lost 3 bases, and 5 bases lay in between. CDR3 sequence reads: CSVDQYTEAFF. The CDR3 coding sequence is TGCAGCGTTGACCAATACACTGAAGCTTTCTTT. The full variable domain, rest sourced from reference TRBV29-1 and TRBJ1-1, is SAVISQKPSRDICQRGTSLTIQCQVDSQVTMMFWYRQQPGQSLTLIATANQGSEATYESGFVIDKFPISRPNLTFSTLTVSNMSPEDSSIYLCSVDQYTEAFFGQGTRLTVV.

CDR3 coding DNA: TGTGCCAGCAGCAGGGGAACTAATGAAAAACTGTTTTTT. Translating gives CASSRGTNEKLFF. The chain links TRBV27 to TRBJ1-4, with D maybe TRBD1 (6 bases). V lost 6 bases and J lost 1, with 6 bases in between. The CDR3 length is 13 residues. Germline V gives CDR1 MNHEY, CDR2 SMNVEV (reference sequence).

The CDR3 reads CASRVRDRGHGYTF. The CDR3 coding sequence is TGTGCCAGCAGAGTCCGGGACAGGGGGCATGGCTACACCTTC. The V call is TRBV2, the J call TRBJ1-2; TRBD1 matches 12 bases. The CDR3 extends over 14 amino acids. Germline loops: CDR1 SNHLY, CDR2 FYNNEI. J lost 6 bases, V lost 6 bases, and 5 bases had no gene match.

This sequence joins TRBV11-1 and TRBJ1-4; 10 bases line up with TRBD1. The V segment lost 5 bases and the J segment 8 bases; nucleotides outside the gene matches: 8. There are 15 residues in the CDR3. CDR1 SGHAT and CDR2 FQDESV come from the germline V gene (reference sequence). DNA for the CDR3: TGTGCCAGCAGCGCGACCGACAGGGGGCAGGAAAAACTGTTTTTT. Translated: CASSATDRGQEKLFF.

J is TRBJ2-1 and V is TRBV11-3; 7 nucleotides align to TRBD2. CDR1 is SGHNT, CDR2 YENEEA, per germline. The trim removed 5 bases at V and 4 bases at J, leaving 8 bases unmatched. This CDR3 has 15 residues. The CDR3 DNA reads TGTGCCAGCAGCCCCCTGCCGGGGGGTTACAATGAGCAGTTCTTC. Translated, it gives CASSPLPGGYNEQFF.

CDR3 nucleotides: TGTGCCAGCAGCCCTCAAGACGGGTACAATGAGCAGTTCTTC. This codes for CASSPQDGYNEQFF. The chain joins TRBV4-2 to TRBJ2-1; D gene ambiguous. Germline lookup yields CDR1 LGHNA and CDR2 YNFKEQ. The CDR3 has 14 residues. V lost 4 bases and J 4 bases, leaving 11 bases between the germline ends.

The chain couples TRBV5-1 to TRBJ1-1; 8 bases align to TRBD1. This CDR3 comprises 13 residues. The germline CDR1 and CDR2 sequences are SGHRS and YFSETQ. The J segment lost 6 bases and the V segment lost 4 bases, leaving 5 bases of the junction unmatched. The CDR3 protein is CASSQQGASEAFF. In DNA form, the CDR3 reads TGCGCCAGCAGCCAGCAGGGGGCTTCTGAAGCTTTCTTT.

DNA for the CDR3: TGCACCAGCAGCTACACCGGGACAGTCTTCGGGCTCCAGCATTTT. Amino acid sequence: CTSSYTGTVFGLQHF. The rearrangement joins TRBV1 to TRBJ1-5; the DNA was not used to check the table's D call, TRBD1. TRBV1 is deemed a pseudogene. The CDR3 has 15 amino acids.

The chain is built from TRBV6-5 and TRBJ1-2; 8 bases align to TRBD1. The CDR3 length is 16 residues. The V gene end was trimmed by 2 bases and the J gene end by 6 bases; junction bases not matched to a gene: 11. Germline V gene lookup returns CDR1 MNHEY and CDR2 SVGAGI. CDR3 loop: CASSYGRQGPFDGYTF. The DNA of the CDR3 is TGTGCCAGCAGTTACGGTCGACAGGGGCCTTTCGATGGCTACACCTTC.

The chain has TRBV19 and TRBJ2-6; 7 nucleotides agree with TRBD1. The CDR3 spans 16 residues. Unmatched junction bases numbered 8, after V lost 7 bases and J lost 2 bases. Germline V gives CDR1 LNHDA, CDR2 SQIVND (reference sequence). CDR3 amino acids: CASIDRARTGANVLTF. DNA for the CDR3: TGTGCCAGTATCGACAGGGCGCGTACTGGGGCCAACGTCCTGACTTTC. Looking up the rest from reference TRBV19 and TRBJ2-6 gives the full variable domain: DGGITQSPKYLFRKEGQNVTLSCEQNLNHDAMYWYRQDPGQGLRLIYYSQIVNDFQKGDIAEGYSVSREKKESFPLTVTSAQKNPTAFYLCASIDRARTGANVLTFGAGSRLTVL.